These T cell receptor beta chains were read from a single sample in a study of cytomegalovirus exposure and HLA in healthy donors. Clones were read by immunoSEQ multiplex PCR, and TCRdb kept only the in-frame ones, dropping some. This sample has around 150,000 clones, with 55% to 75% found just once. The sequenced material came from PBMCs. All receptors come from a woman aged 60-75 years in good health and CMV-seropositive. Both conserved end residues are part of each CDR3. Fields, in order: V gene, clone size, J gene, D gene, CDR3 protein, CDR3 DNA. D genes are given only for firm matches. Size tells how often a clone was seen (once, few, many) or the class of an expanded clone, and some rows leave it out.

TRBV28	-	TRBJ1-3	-	CASSYSGAGNTIYF	TGTGCCAGCAGCTATTCAGGGGCTGGAAACACCATATATTTT
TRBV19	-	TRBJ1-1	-	CASSTTGYTEAFF	TGTGCCAGTAGTACAACAGGGTACACTGAAGCTTTCTTT
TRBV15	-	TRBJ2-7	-	CATSGRGHEQYF	TGTGCCACCAGCGGCAGGGGACACGAGCAGTACTTC
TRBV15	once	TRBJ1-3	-	CATSRDEWGLPGTIYF	TGTGCCACCAGCAGAGATGAATGGGGACTGCCTGGCACCATATATTTT
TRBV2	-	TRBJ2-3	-	CASSLIPGPGTDTQYF	TGTGCCAGCTCGCTGATTCCGGGTCCTGGGACAGATACGCAGTATTTT
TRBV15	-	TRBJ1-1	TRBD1	CATSKYRDRGTEAFF	TGTGCCACCAGCAAATACCGGGACAGGGGGACTGAAGCTTTCTTT
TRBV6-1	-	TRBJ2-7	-	CASRKDRNPYEQYF	TGTGCCAGCAGAAAGGACAGAAACCCCTACGAGCAGTACTTC
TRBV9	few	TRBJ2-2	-	CASSVSGGELFF	TGTGCCAGCAGCGTGAGCGGCGGGGAGCTGTTTTTT
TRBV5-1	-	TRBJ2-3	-	CASRGQTGDTQYF	TGCGCCAGCAGGGGCCAGACAGGCGATACGCAGTATTTT
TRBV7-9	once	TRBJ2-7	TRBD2	CASSSGRAYEQYF	TGTGCCAGCAGCAGCGGGAGGGCCTACGAGCAGTACTTC